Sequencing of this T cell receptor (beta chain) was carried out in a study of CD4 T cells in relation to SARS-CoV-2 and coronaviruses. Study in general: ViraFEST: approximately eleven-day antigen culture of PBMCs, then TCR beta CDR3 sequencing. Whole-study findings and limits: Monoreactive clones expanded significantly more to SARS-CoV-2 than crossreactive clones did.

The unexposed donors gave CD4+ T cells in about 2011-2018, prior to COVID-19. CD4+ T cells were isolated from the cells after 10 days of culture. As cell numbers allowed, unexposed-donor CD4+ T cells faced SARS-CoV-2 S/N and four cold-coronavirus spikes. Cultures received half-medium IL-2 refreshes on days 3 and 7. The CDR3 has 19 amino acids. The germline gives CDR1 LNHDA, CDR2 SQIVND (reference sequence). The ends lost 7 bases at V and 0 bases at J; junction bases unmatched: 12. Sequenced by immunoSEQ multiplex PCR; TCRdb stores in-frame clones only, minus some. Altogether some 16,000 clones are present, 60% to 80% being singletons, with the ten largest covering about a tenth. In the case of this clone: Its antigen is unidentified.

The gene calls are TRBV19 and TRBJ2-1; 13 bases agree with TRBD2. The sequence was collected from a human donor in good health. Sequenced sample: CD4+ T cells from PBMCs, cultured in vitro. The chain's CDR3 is CASTPRGLAGISSYNEQFF. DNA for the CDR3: TGTGCCAGTACCCCAAGGGGACTAGCGGGGATCAGCTCCTACAATGAGCAGTTCTTC.